This T cell receptor beta chain was identified in a study of Graves' ophthalmopathy and Graves' hyperthyroidism. General study results and limits: Ophthalmopathy was separated from stable hyperthyroidism by a 13-signature model with 87.88% sensitivity and around 81% specificity. Blood also carried most expanded thyroid clonotypes exceeding 0.001 frequency.

If no ophthalmopathy appeared within 18 months of follow-up, hyperthyroidism was termed stable. RNA served as the template for amplifying TCR beta CDR3 regions. First-round RT-PCR used HTBI primers; second-round multiplex PCR followed. TCRdb reprocessed the multiplex PCR reads via MiXCR and lists one record per CDR3 protein. The sample lists 620,000 or so distinct CDR3 sequences, about 24% occurring once. The V gene end was trimmed by 3 bases and the J gene end by 5 bases; junction bases not matched to a gene: 5. CDR3 length: 14 residues. Germline-derived CDR1 and CDR2 are SGHRS and YFSETQ. This clonotype came up many times. What it binds is unknown.

The sequenced sample was peripheral blood. The genes are TRBV5-1 and TRBJ2-7; TRBD2 aligns across 10 bases. The receptor was isolated from a woman aged 18-30 years with stable Graves' hyperthyroidism. Some clones in this sample may be carry-over from other donors' samples. CDR3 DNA sequence: TGCGCCAGCAGCTCTAGCGGGAGTAACAACGAGCAGTACTTC. Residues: CASSSSGSNNEQYF.